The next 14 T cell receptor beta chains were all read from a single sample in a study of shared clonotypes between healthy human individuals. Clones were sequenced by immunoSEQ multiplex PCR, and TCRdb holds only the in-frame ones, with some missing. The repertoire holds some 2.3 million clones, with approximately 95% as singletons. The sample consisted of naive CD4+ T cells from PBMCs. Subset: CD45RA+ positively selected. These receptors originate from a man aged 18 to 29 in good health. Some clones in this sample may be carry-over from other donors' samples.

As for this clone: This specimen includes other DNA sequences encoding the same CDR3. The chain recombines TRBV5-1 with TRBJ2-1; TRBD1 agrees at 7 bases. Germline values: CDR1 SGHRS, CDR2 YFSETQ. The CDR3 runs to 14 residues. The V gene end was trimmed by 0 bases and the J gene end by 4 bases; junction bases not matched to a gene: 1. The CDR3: CASSLGQGYNEQFF. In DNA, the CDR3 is TGCGCCAGCAGCTTGGGACAGGGTTACAATGAGCAGTTCTTC. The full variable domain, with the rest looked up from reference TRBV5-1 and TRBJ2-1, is KAGVTQTPRYLIKTRGQQVTLSCSPISGHRSVSWYQQTPGQGLQFLFEYFSETQRNKGNFPGRFSGRQFSNSRSEMNVSTLELGDSALYLCASSLGQGYNEQFFGPGTRLTVL.

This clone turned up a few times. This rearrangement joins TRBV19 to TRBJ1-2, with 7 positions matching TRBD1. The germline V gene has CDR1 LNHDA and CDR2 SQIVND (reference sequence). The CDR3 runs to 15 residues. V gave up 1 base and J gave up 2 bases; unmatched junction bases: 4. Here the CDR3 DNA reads TGTGCCAGTAGTATAGTGGCGACAGGGAACTATGGCTACACCTTC. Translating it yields CASSIVATGNYGYTF.

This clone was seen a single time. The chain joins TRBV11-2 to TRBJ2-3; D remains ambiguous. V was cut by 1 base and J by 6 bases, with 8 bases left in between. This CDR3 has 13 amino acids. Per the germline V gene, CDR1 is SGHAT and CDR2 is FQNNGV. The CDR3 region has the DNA TGTGCCAGCAGCTTAGGATTTAGGGATACGCAGTATTTT. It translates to CASSLGFRDTQYF.

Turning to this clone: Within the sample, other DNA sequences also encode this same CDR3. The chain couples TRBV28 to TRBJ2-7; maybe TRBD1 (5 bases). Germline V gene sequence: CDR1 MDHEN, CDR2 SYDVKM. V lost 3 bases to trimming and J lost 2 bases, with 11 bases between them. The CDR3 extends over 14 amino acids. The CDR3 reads CASSLGQAPYEQYF. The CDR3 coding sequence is TGTGCCAGCAGTTTGGGGCAGGCACCCTACGAGCAGTACTTC.

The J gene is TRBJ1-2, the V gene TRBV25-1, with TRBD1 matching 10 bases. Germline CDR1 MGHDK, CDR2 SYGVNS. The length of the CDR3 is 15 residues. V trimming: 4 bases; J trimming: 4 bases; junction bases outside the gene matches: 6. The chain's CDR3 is CASSVLGTGAYGYTF. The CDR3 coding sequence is TGTGCCAGCAGTGTTCTCGGGACAGGGGCCTATGGCTACACCTTC.

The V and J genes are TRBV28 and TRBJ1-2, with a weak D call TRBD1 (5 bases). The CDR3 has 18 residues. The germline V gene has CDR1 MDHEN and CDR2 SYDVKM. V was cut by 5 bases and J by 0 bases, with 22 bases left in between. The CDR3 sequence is CASSQGGEVLQANYGYTF. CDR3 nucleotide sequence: TGTGCCAGCAGTCAGGGCGGTGAAGTCCTCCAAGCTAACTATGGCTACACCTTC.

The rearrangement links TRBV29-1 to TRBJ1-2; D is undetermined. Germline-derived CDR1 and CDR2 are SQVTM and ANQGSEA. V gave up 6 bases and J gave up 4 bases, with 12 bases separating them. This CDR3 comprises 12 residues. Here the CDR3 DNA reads TGCAGCGTCGCCGACGGAACCTATGGCTACACCTTC. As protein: CSVADGTYGYTF. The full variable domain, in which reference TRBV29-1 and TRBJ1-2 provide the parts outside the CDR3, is SAVISQKPSRDICQRGTSLTIQCQVDSQVTMMFWYRQQPGQSLTLIATANQGSEATYESGFVIDKFPISRPNLTFSTLTVSNMSPEDSSIYLCSVADGTYGYTFGSGTRLTVV.

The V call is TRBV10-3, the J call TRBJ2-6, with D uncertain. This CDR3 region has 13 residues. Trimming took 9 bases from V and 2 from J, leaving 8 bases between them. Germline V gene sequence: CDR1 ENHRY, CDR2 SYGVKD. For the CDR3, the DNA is TGTGCCATAGGTCGACCTGGGGCCAACGTCCTGACTTTC. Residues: CAIGRPGANVLTF.

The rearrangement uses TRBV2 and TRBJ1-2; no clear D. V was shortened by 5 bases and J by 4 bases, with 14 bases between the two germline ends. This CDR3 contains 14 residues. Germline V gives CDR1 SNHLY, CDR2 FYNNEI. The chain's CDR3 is CASSYRESSYGYTF. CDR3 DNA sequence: TGTGCCAGCAGTTATAGGGAGAGTAGCTATGGCTACACCTTC.

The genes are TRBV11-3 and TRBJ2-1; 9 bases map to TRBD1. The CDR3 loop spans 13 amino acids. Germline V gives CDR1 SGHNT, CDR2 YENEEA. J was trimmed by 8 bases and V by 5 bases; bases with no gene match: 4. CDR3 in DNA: TGTGCCAGCAGCCGGGACAGGGTGTATGAGCAGTTCTTC. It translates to CASSRDRVYEQFF.

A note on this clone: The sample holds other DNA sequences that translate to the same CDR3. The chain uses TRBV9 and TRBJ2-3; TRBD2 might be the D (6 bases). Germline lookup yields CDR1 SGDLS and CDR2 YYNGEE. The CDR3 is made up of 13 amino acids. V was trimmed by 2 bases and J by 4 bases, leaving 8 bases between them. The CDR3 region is CASSVEGPDTQYF. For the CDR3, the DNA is TGTGCCAGCAGCGTGGAGGGTCCAGATACGCAGTATTTT.

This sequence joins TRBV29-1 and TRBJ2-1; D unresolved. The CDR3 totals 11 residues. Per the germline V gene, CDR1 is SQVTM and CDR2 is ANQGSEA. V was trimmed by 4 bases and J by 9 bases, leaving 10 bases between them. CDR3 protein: CSVGISTEQFF. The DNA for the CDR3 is TGCAGCGTTGGGATAAGTACTGAGCAGTTCTTC.

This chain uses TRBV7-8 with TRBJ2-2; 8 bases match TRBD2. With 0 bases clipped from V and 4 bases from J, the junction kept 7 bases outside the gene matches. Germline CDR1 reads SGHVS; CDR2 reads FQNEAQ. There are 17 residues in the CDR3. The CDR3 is CASSLAPGGIITGELFF. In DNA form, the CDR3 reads TGTGCCAGCAGCTTAGCTCCGGGAGGGATTATCACCGGGGAGCTGTTTTTT.

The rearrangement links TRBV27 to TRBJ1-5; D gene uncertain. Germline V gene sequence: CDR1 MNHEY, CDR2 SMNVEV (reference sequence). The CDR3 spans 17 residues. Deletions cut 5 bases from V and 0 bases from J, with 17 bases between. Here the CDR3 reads CASSPVLIWDSNQPQHF. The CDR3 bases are TGTGCCAGCAGTCCTGTTCTCATCTGGGATAGCAATCAGCCCCAGCATTTT.